This T cell receptor (beta chain) originates from a study of glioma-infiltrating T cells after dendritic cell vaccination. Looking at the study overall: Autologous tumor lysate was loaded overnight onto monocyte-derived dendritic cells grown approximately seven days with IL-4 and GM-CSF.

Germline values: CDR1 ENHRY, CDR2 SYGVKD. V was clipped by 11 bases and J by 4 bases; unmatched bases: 9. The CDR3 covers 15 residues. The time point denotes: after dendritic cell vaccination, including at tumor progression/relapse. PBMC sampling occurred before vaccination, two weeks after the third dose, and at progression. Sequenced by immunoSEQ multiplex PCR; TCRdb stores in-frame clones only, minus some. In the table there are around 60,000 clones, 86% of which are singletons. V usage is TRBV10-3 and J usage is TRBJ2-1; 12 positions match TRBD2. This sequence originates from a human donor with glioblastoma. Sequencing used blood, obtained after dendritic cell vaccination. In DNA form, the CDR3 reads TGTGCCTCGATAGGGACTAGCGGGTTATACAATGAGCAGTTCTTC. Translation gives CASIGTSGLYNEQFF.